This T cell receptor beta chain was sequenced during a study of metastatic and nonmetastatic thyroid tumors. Study details: Where malignant and benign thyroid patients were concerned, repertoires were compared across blood and tumor or nodule tissue.

In the original workflow: The study built a papillary thyroid cancer distant-metastasis classifier from CDR3 differences across clinicopathological groups. Through MiXCR, TCRdb re-clonotyped the PCR reads. TCRdb, rather than the study authors, made the V and J calls. The table shows tens of thousands of clones, with approximately 17% occurring only once. Ten or more counts support this clone. Ahead of thyroid surgery, no patient had received treatment of any kind. V lost 4 bases, J lost 2 bases, and 11 bases lay in between. CDR3 length equals 14 residues. CDR1 is KGHSH, CDR2 LQKENI, per germline. The gene calls are TRBV18 and TRBJ1-1; D not resolved. This receptor was obtained from a female donor with papillary thyroid cancer or a benign thyroid nodule (not recorded which). Some clones in this sample may be carry-over from other donors' samples. The source material was tumor tissue. In DNA form, the CDR3 reads TGTGCCAGCTCACAAGAAGTATCCAACACTGAAGCTTTCTTT. Its translation is CASSQEVSNTEAFF.